This TCR beta chain was sequenced in a study of T cell responses to AZD1222 COVID-19 vaccine. Details on this clone: Its specificity is unknown.

The CDR3 contains 14 residues. Unmatched junction bases numbered 6, after V lost 4 bases and J lost 7 bases. Germline V CDR1 and CDR2: SGHTA, FQGNSA. The table came from immunoSEQ multiplex PCR; TCRdb's copy has only in-frame clones and leaves some out. The profile shows 99,000 or so clones, about four fifths of them singletons. Findings and limits, study-wide: Reportedly, nearly half the spike-specific TCRs target unmutated variant regions.

The receptor was derived from an adult in good health. Sequencing was performed on peripheral blood, taken on day 0 of AZD1222 vaccination. The V gene is TRBV7-2, the J gene TRBJ2-1; 8 bases map to TRBD1. CDR3 loop: CASSSDREVNEQFF. The CDR3 region has the DNA TGTGCCAGCAGCTCGGACAGGGAGGTAAATGAGCAGTTCTTC.